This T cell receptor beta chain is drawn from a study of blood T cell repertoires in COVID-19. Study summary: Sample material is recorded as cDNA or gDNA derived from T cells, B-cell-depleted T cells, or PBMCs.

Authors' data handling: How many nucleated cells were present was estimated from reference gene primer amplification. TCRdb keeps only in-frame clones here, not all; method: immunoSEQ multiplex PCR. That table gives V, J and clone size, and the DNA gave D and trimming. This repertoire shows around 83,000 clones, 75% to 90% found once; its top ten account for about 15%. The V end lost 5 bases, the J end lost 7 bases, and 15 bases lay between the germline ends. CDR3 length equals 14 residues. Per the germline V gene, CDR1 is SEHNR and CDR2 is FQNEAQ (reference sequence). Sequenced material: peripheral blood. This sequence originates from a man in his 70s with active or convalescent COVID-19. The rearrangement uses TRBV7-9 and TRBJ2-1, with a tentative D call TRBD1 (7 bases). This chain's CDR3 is CASSPRRGVNEQFF. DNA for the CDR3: TGTGCCAGCAGCCCGCGCAGGGGGGTTAATGAGCAGTTCTTC.